These T cell receptor beta chains were read from a single sample in a study of STAT3 mutations in large granular lymphocyte leukemia. Generated by immunoSEQ multiplex PCR, the TCRdb table keeps only in-frame clones and is missing some. The table has approximately 5,700 clones, over 75% seen once. Sample: peripheral blood mononuclear cells. Receptors were obtained from a man aged 35-49 years with T-cell large granular lymphocyte leukemia. Some clones in this sample may be carry-over from other donors' samples. Both conserved end residues are part of each CDR3. A D gene is named only where the DNA matches it firmly. The size of a clone is reported for some rows only, either as once, few or many, or as a class for expanded clones.

clone_size,cdr3_length,j_call,v_call,d_call,cdr3_nt,cdr3_aa
NA,11,TRBJ2-7,TRBV20-1,NA,TGCAGTGCTAGAACGAGCTACGAGCAGTACTTC,CSARTSYEQYF
few,15,TRBJ1-3,TRBV9,NA,TGTGCCAGCAGCGTAGAAGGTAACTCTGGAAACACCATATATTTT,CASSVEGNSGNTIYF
NA,15,TRBJ2-1,TRBV14,NA,TGTGCCAGCAGCCACCGCTGGCGTGGGTACAATGAGCAGTTCTTC,CASSHRWRGYNEQFF
NA,15,TRBJ2-1,TRBV5-1,TRBD1,TGCGCCAGCAGCATCGACAGGGGGCTAAACAATGAGCAGTTCTTC,CASSIDRGLNNEQFF
NA,12,TRBJ1-5,TRBV7-8,NA,TGTGCCAGCAGCTATAGCAATCAGCCCCAGCATTTT,CASSYSNQPQHF
NA,14,TRBJ2-1,TRBV10-3,NA,TGTGCCACCCAGGCTGAGGAAAAATACAATGAGCAGTTCTTC,CATQAEEKYNEQFF
NA,15,TRBJ2-3,TRBV5-1,TRBD2,TGCGCCAGTATGACTAGCGGAGCCCTCACAGATACGCAGTATTTT,CASMTSGALTDTQYF
few,16,TRBJ2-7,TRBV6-1,NA,TGTGCCAGCAGTGAAATCGGGGCGACGGAAACCTACGAGCAGTACTTC,CASSEIGATETYEQYF
NA,14,TRBJ2-3,TRBV27,NA,TGTGCCAGCGCTCAATTTGGAAGCACAGATACGCAGTATTTT,CASAQFGSTDTQYF
NA,12,TRBJ2-3,TRBV5-4,NA,TGTGCCAGCAGCTTATCCACAGATACGCAGTATTTT,CASSLSTDTQYF
once,14,TRBJ2-7,TRBV6-5,NA,TGTGCCAGCAGTTACTCGCGGCCCTCGGAGGAGCAGTACTTC,CASSYSRPSEEQYF
NA,12,TRBJ2-3,TRBV7-9,NA,TGTGCCAGCAGCGCCTTTGAGGGTACGCAGTATTTT,CASSAFEGTQYF
NA,16,TRBJ2-1,TRBV19,TRBD2,TGTGCCACCGTCGCGAGGGACACTAGCGGCTACAATGAGCAGTTCTTC,CATVARDTSGYNEQFF
NA,14,TRBJ1-4,TRBV5-4,NA,TGTGCCAGCAGCTTGGATCGGAGGGCGGAAAAACTGTTTTTT,CASSLDRRAEKLFF
NA,15,TRBJ2-1,TRBV7-9,NA,TGTGCCAGCAGCGGCCCCCGGGGCCAAGTGGATGAGCAGTTCTTC,CASSGPRGQVDEQFF
NA,13,TRBJ1-2,TRBV10-2,NA,TGCGCCAGCAGTGAAGGAATGGGCTATGGCTACACCTTC,CASSEGMGYGYTF
NA,14,TRBJ2-7,TRBV28,TRBD1,TGTGCCAGCAGCCCGACGGGACAGTCTTACGAGCAGTACTTC,CASSPTGQSYEQYF
NA,17,TRBJ2-1,TRBV5-1,TRBD2,TGCGCCAGCAGCCGCACTAGCGGGAGGGAATCCTACAATGAGCAGTTCTTC,CASSRTSGRESYNEQFF
NA,14,TRBJ2-7,TRBV19,NA,TGTGCCAGTAGTATAGGTGGCAGGACCTACGAGCAGTACTTC,CASSIGGRTYEQYF
NA,16,TRBJ2-2,TRBV27,TRBD2,TGTGCCAGCAGTTTTTCTAGCGGGAGAGTCACCGGGGAGCTGTTTTTT,CASSFSSGRVTGELFF
NA,14,TRBJ2-1,TRBV10-3,NA,TGTGCCATCAGGGGCCAAACCTCCTACAATGAGCAGTTCTTC,CAIRGQTSYNEQFF
few,15,TRBJ2-7,TRBV6-5,TRBD1,TGTGCCAGCAGACCCGGACAGGGACGAACCTACGAGCAGTACTTC,CASRPGQGRTYEQYF
NA,15,TRBJ2-7,TRBV5-5,NA,TGTGCCAGCAGCTTGAGAGGAGACAACTTATACGAGCAGTACTTC,CASSLRGDNLYEQYF
NA,16,TRBJ1-1,TRBV7-2,TRBD1,TGTGCCAGCAGCTCATTTCCGGGACAGCTGAACACTGAAGCTTTCTTT,CASSSFPGQLNTEAFF
NA,14,TRBJ2-7,TRBV28,NA,TGTGCCAGCAGTTTACACGGGGGCAGGGGGACGGGGTACTTC,CASSLHGGRGTGYF
NA,15,TRBJ2-7,TRBV7-9,TRBD1,TGTGCCAGCAGCTTAATCCTCACAGGGGCCGACGAGCAGTACTTC,CASSLILTGADEQYF
once,14,TRBJ2-3,TRBV30,TRBD2,TGTGCCTGGAGTAGCCAGGGAGGGGAAGATACGCAGTATTTT,CAWSSQGGEDTQYF
NA,12,TRBJ2-1,TRBV25-1,TRBD2,TGTGCCAGCGACGGGGGGGGCCGAGGGCAGTTCTTC,CASDGGGRGQFF
NA,13,TRBJ1-1,TRBV30,NA,TGTGCCTGGAGTGCTTGGGGATTTCAAGAAGCTTTCTTT,CAWSAWGFQEAFF
NA,14,TRBJ2-7,TRBV30,NA,TGTGCCTGGAGAACAAACGGGGGATCCTACGAGCAGTACTTC,CAWRTNGGSYEQYF
few,14,TRBJ2-3,TRBV7-2,TRBD1,TGTGCCAGCAGCTTAGGGGCCAGGGGGGATACGCAGTATTTT,CASSLGARGDTQYF
NA,14,TRBJ2-7,TRBV19,NA,TGTGCCAGTAGAAACACAGGGTCCGCCTACGAGCAGTACTTC,CASRNTGSAYEQYF